The next 3 T cell receptor beta chains were all read from a single sample in a study of shared clonotypes between healthy human individuals. Repertoires were generated with immunoSEQ multiplex PCR, while TCRdb's copy carries only in-frame clones and drops some. The sample has 450,000 to 550,000 clones; 79% are singletons. The sample comprised PBMCs. These TCRs come from a woman aged 40 to 50 in good health. Some clones in this sample may be carry-over from other donors' samples.

The count of this clone is one. The sample has other DNA sequences that encode this CDR3 too. This sequence joins TRBV19 and TRBJ2-7; D not resolved. V shed 4 bases and J shed 0 bases, with 1 base lying between them. This CDR3 contains 11 residues. CDR1 and CDR2 (germline): LNHDA, SQIVND (reference sequence). CDR3 sequence: CASSNSYEQYF. The CDR3 DNA follows: TGTGCCAGTAGTAACTCCTACGAGCAGTACTTC.

The sample holds a few counts of this clone. The gene calls are TRBV6-6 and TRBJ1-5; TRBD1 aligns across 7 bases. The CDR3 is 14 amino acids. The germline CDR1 and CDR2 sequences are MNHNY and SVGAGI (reference sequence). V shed 6 bases, J shed 5 bases, and the junction held 7 bases outside the gene matches. CDR3 residues: CASRSQGIDQPQHF. CDR3 in DNA: TGTGCCAGCAGGTCACAGGGGATCGATCAGCCCCAGCATTTT.

This clone was seen a handful of times. V and J are TRBV5-1 and TRBJ1-2; D gene ambiguous. V was trimmed by 0 bases and J by 0 bases, leaving 12 bases between them. CDR3 length: 16 amino acids. The germline V gene has CDR1 SGHRS and CDR2 YFSETQ. CDR3: CASSLGLGSANYGYTF. CDR3 nucleotides: TGCGCCAGCAGCTTGGGTCTAGGTTCAGCTAACTATGGCTACACCTTC.